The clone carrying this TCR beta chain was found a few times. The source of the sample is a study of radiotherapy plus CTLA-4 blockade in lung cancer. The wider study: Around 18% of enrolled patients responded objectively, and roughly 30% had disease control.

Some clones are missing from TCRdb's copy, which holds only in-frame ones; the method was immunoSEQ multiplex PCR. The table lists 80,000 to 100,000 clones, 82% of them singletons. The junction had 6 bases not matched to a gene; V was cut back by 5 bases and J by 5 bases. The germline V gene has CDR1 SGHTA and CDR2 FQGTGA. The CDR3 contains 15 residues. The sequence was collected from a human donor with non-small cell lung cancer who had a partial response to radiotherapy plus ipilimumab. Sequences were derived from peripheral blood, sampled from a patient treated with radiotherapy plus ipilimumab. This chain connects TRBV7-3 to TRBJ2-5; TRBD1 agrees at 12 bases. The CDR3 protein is CASSRGQGAGETQYF. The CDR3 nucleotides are TGTGCCAGCAGCCGGGGACAGGGGGCAGGTGAGACCCAGTACTTC.